A single sample is the source of the 5 T cell receptor beta chains below, sequenced in a study of cytotoxic CD8 clonotypes in ibrutinib-treated CLL. The data were produced by immunoSEQ multiplex PCR, yet TCRdb's version contains in-frame clones alone and is incomplete. The sample has about 49,000 clones, under 75% seen once. The material was PBMCs, obtained after 12 months of ibrutinib treatment. The receptors were gathered from a human donor with chronic lymphocytic leukemia.

The chain links TRBV6-5 to TRBJ1-1; no reliable D call. V lost 6 bases and J lost 10, with 12 bases in between. The germline gives CDR1 MNHEY, CDR2 SVGAGI. The CDR3 totals 11 residues. The CDR3 nucleotides read TGTGCCAGCAGCCGGGGAGTTGGAGCTTTCTTT. Residues: CASSRGVGAFF.

This chain joins TRBV6-5 and TRBJ2-7; D is ambiguous. Germline V CDR1 and CDR2: MNHEY, SVGAGI. This CDR3 contains 13 residues. V was trimmed by 0 bases and J by 1 base, leaving 4 bases between them. The CDR3 spells CASSYSQSYEQYF. For the CDR3, the DNA is TGTGCCAGCAGTTACTCTCAATCCTACGAGCAGTACTTC.

The rearrangement uses TRBV5-1 and TRBJ2-3; D possibly corresponds to TRBD1 (6 bases). CDR1 and CDR2 from the germline V gene are SGHRS and YFSETQ. The length of the CDR3 is 15 residues. V lost 6 bases and J 2 bases, leaving 16 bases between the germline ends. CDR3 nucleotides: TGCGCCAGCATCTCTCAGGGGCTGGTCACAGATACGCAGTATTTT. Translated, it gives CASISQGLVTDTQYF.

CDR3 residues: CASSLSGAIYEQYF. The CDR3 nucleotides are TGTGCCAGCAGTTTATCAGGGGCGATATACGAGCAGTACTTC. This chain links TRBV28 with TRBJ2-7, with D perhaps TRBD1 (6 bases). The CDR3 has 14 amino acids. Trimming took 1 base from V and 4 from J, leaving 11 bases between them. Germline V gives CDR1 MDHEN, CDR2 SYDVKM.

This rearrangement joins TRBV6-4 to TRBJ1-6; D is uncertain. Germline CDR1 MRHNA, CDR2 SNTAGT. The CDR3 loop spans 14 amino acids. V dropped 6 bases and J dropped 7 bases, with 13 bases sitting between them. CDR3 protein: CASSQQLGNSPLHF. DNA for the CDR3: TGTGCCAGCAGCCAACAGTTAGGGAATTCACCCCTCCACTTT.